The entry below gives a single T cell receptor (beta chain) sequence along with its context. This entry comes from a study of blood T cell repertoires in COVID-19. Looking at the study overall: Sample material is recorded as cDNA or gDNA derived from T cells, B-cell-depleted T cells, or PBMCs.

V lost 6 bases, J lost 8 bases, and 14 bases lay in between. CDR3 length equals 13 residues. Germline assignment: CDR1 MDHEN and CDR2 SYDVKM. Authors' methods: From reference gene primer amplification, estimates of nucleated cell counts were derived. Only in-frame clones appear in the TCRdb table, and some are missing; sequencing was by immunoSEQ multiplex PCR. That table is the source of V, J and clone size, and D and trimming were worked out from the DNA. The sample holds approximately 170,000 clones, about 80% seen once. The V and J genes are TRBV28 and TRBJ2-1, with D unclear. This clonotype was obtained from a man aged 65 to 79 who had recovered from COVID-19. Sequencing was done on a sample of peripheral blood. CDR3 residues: CASSLTQRYEQFF. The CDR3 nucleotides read TGTGCCAGCAGCCTGACCCAGAGGTATGAGCAGTTCTTC.